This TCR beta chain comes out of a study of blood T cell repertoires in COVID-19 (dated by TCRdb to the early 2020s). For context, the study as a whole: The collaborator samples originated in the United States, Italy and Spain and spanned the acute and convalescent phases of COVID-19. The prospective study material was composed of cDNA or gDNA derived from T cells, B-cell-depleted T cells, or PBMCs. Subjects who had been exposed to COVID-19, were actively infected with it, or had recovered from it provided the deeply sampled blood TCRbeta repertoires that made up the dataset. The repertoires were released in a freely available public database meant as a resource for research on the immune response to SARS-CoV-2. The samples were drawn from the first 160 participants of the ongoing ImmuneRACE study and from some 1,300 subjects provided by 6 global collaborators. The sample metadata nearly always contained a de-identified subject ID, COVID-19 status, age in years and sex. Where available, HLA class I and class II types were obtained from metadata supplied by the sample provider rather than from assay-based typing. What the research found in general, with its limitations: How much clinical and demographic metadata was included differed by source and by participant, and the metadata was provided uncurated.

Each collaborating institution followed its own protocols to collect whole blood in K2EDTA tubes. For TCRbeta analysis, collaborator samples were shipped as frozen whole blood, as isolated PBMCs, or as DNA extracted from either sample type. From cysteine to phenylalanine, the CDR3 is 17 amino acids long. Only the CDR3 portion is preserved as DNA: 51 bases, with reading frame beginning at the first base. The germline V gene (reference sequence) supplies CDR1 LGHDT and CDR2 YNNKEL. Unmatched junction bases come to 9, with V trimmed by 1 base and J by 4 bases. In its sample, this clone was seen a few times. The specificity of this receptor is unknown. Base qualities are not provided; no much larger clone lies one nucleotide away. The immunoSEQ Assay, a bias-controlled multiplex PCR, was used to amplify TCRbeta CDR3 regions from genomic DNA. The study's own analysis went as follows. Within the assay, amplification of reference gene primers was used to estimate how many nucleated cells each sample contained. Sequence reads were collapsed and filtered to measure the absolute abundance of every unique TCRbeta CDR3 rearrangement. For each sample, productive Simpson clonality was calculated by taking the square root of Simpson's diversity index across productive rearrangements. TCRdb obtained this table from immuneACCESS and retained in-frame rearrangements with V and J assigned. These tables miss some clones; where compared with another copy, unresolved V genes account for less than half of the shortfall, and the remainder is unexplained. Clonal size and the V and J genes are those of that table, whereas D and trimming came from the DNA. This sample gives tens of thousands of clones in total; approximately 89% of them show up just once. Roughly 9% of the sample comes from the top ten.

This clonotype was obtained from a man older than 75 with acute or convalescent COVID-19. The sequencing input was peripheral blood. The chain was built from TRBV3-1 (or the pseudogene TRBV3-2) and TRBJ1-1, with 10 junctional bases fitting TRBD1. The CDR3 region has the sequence CASSQGQGAIFSTEAFF. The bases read TGTGCCAGCAGCCAAGGACAGGGGGCTATATTCAGCACTGAAGCTTTCTTT.